The 8 T cell receptor beta chains below all came from one sample that was sequenced in a study of early stage breast cancer tumors. Repertoires were generated with immunoSEQ multiplex PCR, while TCRdb's copy carries only in-frame clones and drops some. The sample has nearly 70,000 clones, approximately 80% seen once. Sequenced sample: blood. These receptors were obtained from a person aged 35 to 50 with breast cancer.

This clone has more than one count but fewer than ten. The genes are TRBV19 and TRBJ2-1; TRBD2 is a possible D gene (6 bases). Germline CDR1 is LNHDA and CDR2 is SQIVND (reference sequence). This CDR3 contains 15 residues. Trimming shortened V by 6 bases and J by 4 bases, and 16 bases separated the two germline ends. CDR3 in DNA: TGTGCCAGTAGCCAAATCGGGGGTGAGTACAATGAGCAGTTCTTC. Its protein is CASSQIGGEYNEQFF.

DNA of the CDR3: TGTGCCAGCAGTTACTCACAGGGGAACACTGAAGCTTTCTTT. Residues: CASSYSQGNTEAFF. The V call is TRBV6-5, the J call TRBJ1-1; D is perhaps TRBD1 (6 bases). The CDR3 is made up of 14 amino acids. Germline V gives CDR1 MNHEY, CDR2 SVGAGI. V was cut by 0 bases and J by 1 base, with 6 bases left in between.

V is TRBV6-6 and J is TRBJ1-2; 9 positions agree with TRBD1. Unmatched junction bases numbered 6, after V lost 5 bases and J lost 8 bases. Germline CDR1 MNHNY, CDR2 SVGAGI (reference sequence). The CDR3 runs 13 residues. DNA of the CDR3: TGTGCCAGCAGTAATCGGGACAGGGAGGGCTACACCTTC. Translating it yields CASSNRDREGYTF.

The chain carries TRBV9 and TRBJ2-3; D gene uncertain. This CDR3 contains 12 residues. The V end was cut by 8 bases, the J end by 4 bases, with 11 bases between. Germline loops: CDR1 SGDLS, CDR2 YYNGEE. The CDR3 protein is CARVDRADTQYF. The CDR3 nucleotides are TGTGCCAGGGTGGACCGAGCAGATACGCAGTATTTT.

This chain uses TRBV19 with TRBJ1-1; no clear D. The CDR3 sequence is 13 residues long. The V end lost 4 bases, the J end lost 4 bases, and 10 bases lay between the germline ends. Germline CDR1 reads LNHDA; CDR2 reads SQIVND (reference sequence). DNA of the CDR3: TGTGCCAGTAGTAAAAGGACGAGCACTGAAGCTTTCTTT. As protein: CASSKRTSTEAFF. The whole variable domain, filled in from reference TRBV19 and TRBJ1-1, reads DGGITQSPKYLFRKEGQNVTLSCEQNLNHDAMYWYRQDPGQGLRLIYYSQIVNDFQKGDIAEGYSVSREKKESFPLTVTSAQKNPTAFYLCASSKRTSTEAFFGQGTRLTVV.

The V and J genes are TRBV5-1 and TRBJ2-1; D may be TRBD1 or TRBD2 (5 bases each). V was shortened by 10 bases and J by 3 bases, with 14 bases between the two germline ends. CDR1 and CDR2 (germline): SGHRS, YFSETQ. The CDR3 runs 13 residues. This CDR3 is CAGSGTDYNEQFF. For the CDR3, the DNA is TGCGCCGGATCCGGGACGGACTACAATGAGCAGTTCTTC.

There are a few counts of this clone. The rearrangement joins TRBV13 to TRBJ1-2; 7 bases map to TRBD1. The CDR3 covers 14 residues. Trimming took 1 base from V and 4 from J; bases not matched to a gene: 3. Germline values: CDR1 PRHDT, CDR2 FYEKMQ (reference sequence). CDR3 sequence (DNA): TGTGCCAGCAGCTTAGACAGGGACAGCTATGGCTACACCTTC. Encoded protein: CASSLDRDSYGYTF.

In nucleotides, the CDR3 is TGTGCCAGCAACCCGGGAGTCGTGGAGACCCAGTACTTC. This encodes CASNPGVVETQYF. V is TRBV28 and J is TRBJ2-5; D perhaps matches TRBD2 (6 bases). The CDR3 is 13 residues long. The V gene lost 7 bases and the J gene lost 5 bases, with 14 bases spanning the gap. Germline values: CDR1 MDHEN, CDR2 SYDVKM.